The 13 T cell receptor beta chains listed next were all sequenced from one sample in a study of sequential checkpoint blockade in melanoma. The protocol was immunoSEQ multiplex PCR, while the TCRdb copy is restricted to in-frame clones and leaves out a portion. The table lists some 18,000 clones, 72% of them singletons, with about 19% in the top ten. Noted treatment: randomized to nivolumab then ipilimumab (arm A) or the reverse (arm B). The sample consisted of CD8+ T cells sorted from blood (inferred from file names), taken from a patient given nivolumab and ipilimumab in sequence. These receptors all stem from a human donor with melanoma.

The rearrangement links TRBV6-5 to TRBJ2-7; 7 bases fit TRBD2. With V trimmed by 0 bases and J by 7 bases, 3 bases remained unmatched. The CDR3 contains 13 residues. Germline assignment: CDR1 MNHEY and CDR2 SVGAGI. CDR3 nucleotides: TGTGCCAGCAGTTACTCGGGAGGGAGGGAGCAGTACTTC. The encoded protein is CASSYSGGREQYF.

This clone was seen more than once but under ten times. The rearrangement links TRBV11-2 to TRBJ1-2; TRBD1 matches at 9 bases. V lost 8 bases and J lost 4; bases outside the gene matches: 8. The CDR3 is made up of 14 amino acids. Germline lookup yields CDR1 SGHAT and CDR2 FQNNGV. CDR3 residues: CASGGQGLPYGYTF. CDR3 sequence (DNA): TGTGCCAGCGGGGGACAGGGACTACCCTATGGCTACACCTTC.

This clone turned up a few times. The chain combines TRBV4-2 with TRBJ2-5, with TRBD1 matching over 7 bases. CDR3 size: 16 residues. Unmatched junction bases numbered 13, after V lost 5 bases and J lost 4 bases. The V gene's germline CDR1 is LGHNA and CDR2 YNFKEQ. The CDR3: CASSSTETGRRETQYF. The DNA for the CDR3 is TGTGCCAGCAGCTCCACAGAGACAGGGAGAAGAGAGACCCAGTACTTC.

This clone counts as medium-sized. This chain links TRBV7-9 with TRBJ1-1; D may be TRBD1 (6 bases). CDR3 size: 17 residues. CDR1 and CDR2 (germline): SEHNR, FQNEAQ (reference sequence). Trimming pared 4 bases from V and 5 bases from J, leaving 23 bases between. The CDR3 is CASSSNTGLRLGTEAFF. The CDR3 DNA sequence: TGTGCCAGCAGCTCCAATACAGGGTTGCGGTTGGGTACTGAAGCTTTCTTT.

The chain is built from TRBV11-1 and TRBJ1-6; the D gene is possibly TRBD1 (5 bases). Germline loops: CDR1 SGHAT, CDR2 FQDESV (reference sequence). This CDR3 has 13 amino acids. V lost 4 bases and J lost 10, with 11 bases in between. The CDR3 nucleotides read TGTGCCAGCAGCTACCAGGGTATCTCACCCCTCCACTTT. It yields the protein CASSYQGISPLHF.

This chain's CDR3 is CASSLGQGLRNSPLHF. In nucleotides, the CDR3 is TGTGCCAGCAGTTTGGGACAGGGGTTACGTAATTCACCCCTCCACTTT. J is TRBJ1-6 and V is TRBV6-5; 10 bases agree with TRBD1. After removal of 4 bases from V and 6 bases from J, the junction contained 6 bases not matched to a gene. CDR3 length: 16 residues. Germline V gene data show CDR1 as MNHEY and CDR2 as SVGAGI.

This clone came up once. This chain joins TRBV6-1 and TRBJ2-7, with 9 bases matching TRBD2. The V gene end was trimmed by 1 base and the J gene end by 1 base; junction bases not matched to a gene: 2. Germline lookup yields CDR1 MNHNS and CDR2 SASEGT. This CDR3 is 15 amino acids long. CDR3: CASSEDLAGSYEQYF. CDR3 coding DNA: TGTGCCAGCAGTGAAGATCTAGCGGGGTCCTACGAGCAGTACTTC.

The chain joins TRBV7-9 to TRBJ2-1; 9 bases match TRBD1. CDR1 and CDR2 from the germline V gene are SEHNR and FQNEAQ (reference sequence). This CDR3 spans 15 amino acids. J gave up 6 bases and V 4 bases, and 7 bases lay outside the gene matches. CDR3 bases: TGTGCCAGCAGCTCGCTCCTGACAGGGGGCAATGAGCAGTTCTTC. It translates to CASSSLLTGGNEQFF.

V is TRBV28 and J is TRBJ2-6; D call uncertain. Between the trimmed V and J ends, which lost 5 bases and 5 bases, there was a span of 22 bases. The CDR3 is 18 amino acids. Germline V CDR1 and CDR2: MDHEN, SYDVKM. The chain's CDR3 is CASSQVILTQSRANVLTF. The DNA for the CDR3 is TGTGCCAGCAGTCAGGTAATTCTGACACAAAGTCGGGCCAACGTCCTGACTTTC.

V gene TRBV4-2 combines with J gene TRBJ2-1; D remains unclear. V lost 0 bases and J 1 base, leaving 7 bases between the germline ends. The CDR3 sequence is 15 residues long. Germline V gene data show CDR1 as LGHNA and CDR2 as YNFKEQ. The CDR3 nucleotides read TGTGCCAGCAGCCAAGATAGAGAATCCTACAATGAGCAGTTCTTC. The encoded protein is CASSQDRESYNEQFF.

This clone counts as medium-sized (0.01 to 0.1%). The rearrangement joins TRBV15 to TRBJ2-1; possible D gene TRBD1, 5 bases. This CDR3 comprises 12 residues. Germline V lookup: CDR1 LNHNV, CDR2 YYDKDF (reference sequence). V was trimmed by 2 bases and J by 9 bases, leaving 8 bases between them. CDR3 protein: CATSRQGGEQFF. CDR3 DNA sequence: TGTGCCACCAGCAGACAGGGCGGTGAGCAGTTCTTC.

This chain uses TRBV2 with TRBJ1-5; perhaps TRBD1 as D (6 bases). V was trimmed by 3 bases and J by 0 bases, leaving 9 bases between them. Germline V CDR1 and CDR2: SNHLY, FYNNEI. This CDR3 region has 15 residues. Here the CDR3 reads CASSEDSYSNQPQHF. Here the CDR3 DNA reads TGTGCCAGCAGTGAGGACAGTTATAGCAATCAGCCCCAGCATTTT.

The chain joins TRBV5-6 to TRBJ1-1; D gene uncertain. The CDR3 length is 14 residues. With 7 bases removed from V and 3 bases from J, the gap between germline ends came to 16 bases. Germline V gene data show CDR1 as SGHDT and CDR2 as YYEEEE. CDR3: CASHQDAWDTEAFF. The DNA for the CDR3 is TGTGCCAGCCACCAGGATGCGTGGGACACTGAAGCTTTCTTT.